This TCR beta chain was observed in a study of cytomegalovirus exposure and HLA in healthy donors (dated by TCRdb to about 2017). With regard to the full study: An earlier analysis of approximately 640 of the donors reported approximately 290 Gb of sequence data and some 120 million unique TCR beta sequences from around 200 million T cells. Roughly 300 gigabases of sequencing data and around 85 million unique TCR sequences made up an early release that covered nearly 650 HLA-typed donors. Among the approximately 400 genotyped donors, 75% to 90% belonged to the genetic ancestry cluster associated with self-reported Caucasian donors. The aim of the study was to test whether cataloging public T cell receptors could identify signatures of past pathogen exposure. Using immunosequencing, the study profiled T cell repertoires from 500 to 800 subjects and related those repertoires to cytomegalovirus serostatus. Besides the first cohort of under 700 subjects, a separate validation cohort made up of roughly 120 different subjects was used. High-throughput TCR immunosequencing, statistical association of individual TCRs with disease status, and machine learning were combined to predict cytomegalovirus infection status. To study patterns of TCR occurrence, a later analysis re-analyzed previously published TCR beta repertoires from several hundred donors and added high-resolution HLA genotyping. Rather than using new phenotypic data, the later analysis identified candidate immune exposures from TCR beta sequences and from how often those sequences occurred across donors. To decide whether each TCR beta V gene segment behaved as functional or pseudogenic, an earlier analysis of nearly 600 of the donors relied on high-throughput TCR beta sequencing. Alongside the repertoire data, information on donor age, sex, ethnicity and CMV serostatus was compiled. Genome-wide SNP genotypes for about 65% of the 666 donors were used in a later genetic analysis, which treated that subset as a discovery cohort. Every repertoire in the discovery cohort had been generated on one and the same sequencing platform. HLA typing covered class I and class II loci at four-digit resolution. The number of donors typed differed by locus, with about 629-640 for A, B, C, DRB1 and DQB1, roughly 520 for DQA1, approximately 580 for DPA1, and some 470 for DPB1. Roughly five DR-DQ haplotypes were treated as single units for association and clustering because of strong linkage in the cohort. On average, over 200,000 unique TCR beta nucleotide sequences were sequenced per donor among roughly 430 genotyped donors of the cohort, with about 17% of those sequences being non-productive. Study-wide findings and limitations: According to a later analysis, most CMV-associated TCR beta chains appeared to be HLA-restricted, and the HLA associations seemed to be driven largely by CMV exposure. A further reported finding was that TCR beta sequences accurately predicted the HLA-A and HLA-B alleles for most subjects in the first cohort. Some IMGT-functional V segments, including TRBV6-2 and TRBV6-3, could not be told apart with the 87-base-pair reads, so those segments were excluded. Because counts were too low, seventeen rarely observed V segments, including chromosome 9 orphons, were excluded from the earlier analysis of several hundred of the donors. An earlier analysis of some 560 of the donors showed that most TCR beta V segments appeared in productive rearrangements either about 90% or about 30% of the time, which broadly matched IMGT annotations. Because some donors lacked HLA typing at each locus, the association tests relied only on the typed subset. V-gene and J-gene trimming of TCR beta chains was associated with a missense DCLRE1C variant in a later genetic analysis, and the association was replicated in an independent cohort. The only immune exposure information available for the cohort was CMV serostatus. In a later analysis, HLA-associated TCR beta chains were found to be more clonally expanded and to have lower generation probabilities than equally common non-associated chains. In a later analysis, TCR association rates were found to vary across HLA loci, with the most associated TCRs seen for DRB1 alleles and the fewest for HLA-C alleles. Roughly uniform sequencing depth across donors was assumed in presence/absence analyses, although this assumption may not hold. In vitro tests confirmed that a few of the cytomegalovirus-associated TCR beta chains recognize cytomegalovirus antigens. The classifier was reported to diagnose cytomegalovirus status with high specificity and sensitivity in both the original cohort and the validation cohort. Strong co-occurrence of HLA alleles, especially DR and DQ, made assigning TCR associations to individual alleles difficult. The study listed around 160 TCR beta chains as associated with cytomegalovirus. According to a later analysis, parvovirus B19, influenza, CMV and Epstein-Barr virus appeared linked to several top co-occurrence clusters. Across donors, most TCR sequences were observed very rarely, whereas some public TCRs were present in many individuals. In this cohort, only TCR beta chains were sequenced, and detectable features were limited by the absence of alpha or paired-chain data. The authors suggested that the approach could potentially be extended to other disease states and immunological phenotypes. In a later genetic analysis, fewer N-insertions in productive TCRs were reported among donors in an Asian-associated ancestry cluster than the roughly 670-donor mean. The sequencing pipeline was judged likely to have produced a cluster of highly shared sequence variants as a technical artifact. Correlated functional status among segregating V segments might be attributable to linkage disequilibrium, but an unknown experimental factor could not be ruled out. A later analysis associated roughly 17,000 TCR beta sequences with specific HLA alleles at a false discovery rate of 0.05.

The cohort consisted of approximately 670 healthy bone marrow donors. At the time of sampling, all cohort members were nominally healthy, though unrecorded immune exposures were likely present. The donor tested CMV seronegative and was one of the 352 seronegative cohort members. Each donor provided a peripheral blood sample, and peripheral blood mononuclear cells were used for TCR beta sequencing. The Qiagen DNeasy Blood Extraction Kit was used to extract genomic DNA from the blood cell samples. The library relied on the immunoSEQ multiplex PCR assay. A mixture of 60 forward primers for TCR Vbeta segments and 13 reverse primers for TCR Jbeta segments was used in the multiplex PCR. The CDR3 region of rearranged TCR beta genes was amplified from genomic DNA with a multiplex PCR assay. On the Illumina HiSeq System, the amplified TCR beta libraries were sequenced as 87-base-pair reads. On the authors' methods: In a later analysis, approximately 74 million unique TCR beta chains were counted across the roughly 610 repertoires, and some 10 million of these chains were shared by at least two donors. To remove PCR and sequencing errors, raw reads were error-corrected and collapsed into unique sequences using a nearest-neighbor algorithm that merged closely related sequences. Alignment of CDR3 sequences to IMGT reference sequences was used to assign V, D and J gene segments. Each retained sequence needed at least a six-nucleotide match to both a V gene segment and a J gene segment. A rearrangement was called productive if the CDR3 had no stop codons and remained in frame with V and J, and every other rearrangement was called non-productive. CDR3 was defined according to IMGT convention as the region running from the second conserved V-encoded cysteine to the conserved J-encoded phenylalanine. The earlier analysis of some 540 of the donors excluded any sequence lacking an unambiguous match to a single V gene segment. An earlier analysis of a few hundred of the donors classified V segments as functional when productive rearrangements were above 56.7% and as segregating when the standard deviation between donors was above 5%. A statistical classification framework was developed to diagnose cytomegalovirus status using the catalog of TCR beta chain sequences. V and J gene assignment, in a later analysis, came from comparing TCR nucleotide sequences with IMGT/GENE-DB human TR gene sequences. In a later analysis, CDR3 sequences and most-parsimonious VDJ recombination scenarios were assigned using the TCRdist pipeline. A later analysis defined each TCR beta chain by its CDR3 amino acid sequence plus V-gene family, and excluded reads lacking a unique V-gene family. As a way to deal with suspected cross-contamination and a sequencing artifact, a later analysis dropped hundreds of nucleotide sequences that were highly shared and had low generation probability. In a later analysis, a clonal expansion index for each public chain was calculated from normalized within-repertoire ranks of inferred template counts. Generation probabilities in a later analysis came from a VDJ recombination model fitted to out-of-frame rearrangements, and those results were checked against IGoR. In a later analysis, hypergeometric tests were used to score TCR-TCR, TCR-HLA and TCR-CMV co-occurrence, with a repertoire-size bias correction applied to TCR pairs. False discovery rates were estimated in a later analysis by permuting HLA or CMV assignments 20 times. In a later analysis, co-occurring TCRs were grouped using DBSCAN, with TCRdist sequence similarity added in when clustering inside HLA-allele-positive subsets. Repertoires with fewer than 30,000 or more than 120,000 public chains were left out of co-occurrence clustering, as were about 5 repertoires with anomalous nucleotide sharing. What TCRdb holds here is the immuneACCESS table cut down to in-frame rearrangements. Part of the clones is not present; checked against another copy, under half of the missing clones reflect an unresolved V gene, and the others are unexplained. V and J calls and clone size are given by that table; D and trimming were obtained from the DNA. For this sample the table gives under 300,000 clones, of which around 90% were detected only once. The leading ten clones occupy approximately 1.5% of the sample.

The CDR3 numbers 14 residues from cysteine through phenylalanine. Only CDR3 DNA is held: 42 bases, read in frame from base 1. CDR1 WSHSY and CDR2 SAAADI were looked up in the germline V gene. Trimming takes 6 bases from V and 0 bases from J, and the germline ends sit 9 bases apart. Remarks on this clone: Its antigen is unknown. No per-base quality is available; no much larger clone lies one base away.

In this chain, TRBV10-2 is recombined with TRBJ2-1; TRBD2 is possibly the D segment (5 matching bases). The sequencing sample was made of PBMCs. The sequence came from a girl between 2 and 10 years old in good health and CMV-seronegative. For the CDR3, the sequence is CASSGVSSYNEQFF. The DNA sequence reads TGCGCCAGCAGCGGGGTAAGCTCCTACAATGAGCAGTTCTTC.